The 13 T cell receptor beta chains given below trace back to one sample, sequenced in a study of T-cell memory formation after mild COVID-19. TCRdb passed the 5' RACE reads through MiXCR, listing each CDR3 protein once. The table records some 200,000 distinct CDR3 sequences, 20% to 25% of them present only once. Sequencing input: PBMCs or a T cell subset sorted from them (not recorded which). The receptors come from an adult woman who had mild COVID-19 (a few samples of this study predate the infection). Cell type and time point are not known.

The table lists this clonotype with a few counts. The genes are TRBV29-1 and TRBJ1-1; D is undetermined. CDR3 length: 11 amino acids. Deletions cut 3 bases from V and 1 base from J, with 3 bases between. CDR1 is SQVTM and CDR2 is ANQGSEA in the germline V gene. The CDR3 sequence is CSVDRNTEAFF. CDR3 in DNA: TGCAGCGTTGACAGGAACACTGAAGCTTTCTTT.

This clonotype was seen a few times. This rearrangement joins TRBV25-1 to TRBJ1-5; D not resolved. Trimming removed 2 bases at V and 7 bases at J, with 12 bases between. Germline assignment: CDR1 MGHDK and CDR2 SYGVNS. The CDR3 is 14 residues long. In nucleotides, the CDR3 is TGTGCCAGCAGTGAAGGAGGAGGGCGACAGCCCCAGCATTTT. The encoded protein is CASSEGGGRQPQHF.

This clonotype was counted a few times. The rearrangement uses TRBV29-1 and TRBJ1-2; a weak D match, TRBD1 (5 bases). The CDR3 contains 12 residues. V lost 5 bases, J lost 5 bases, and 12 bases lay in between. Germline CDR1 and CDR2: SQVTM and ANQGSEA. CDR3 sequence reads: CSVIDSGYGYTF. CDR3 DNA sequence: TGCAGCGTTATAGACAGTGGGTATGGCTACACCTTC.

This clonotype turned up a few times. The V call is TRBV7-8, the J call TRBJ2-5; TRBD2 aligns across 13 bases. The CDR3 has 15 amino acids. Trimming removed 6 bases from V and 2 bases from J; junction bases left unmatched: 3. Germline V gene data show CDR1 as SGHVS and CDR2 as FQNEAQ. DNA of the CDR3: TGTGCCAGCAGTCAGGGACTAGCGGGGCAAGAGACCCAGTACTTC. It specifies CASSQGLAGQETQYF.

There are a few counts of this clonotype. The V call is TRBV11-2, the J call TRBJ2-3; weak D call: TRBD2 (5 bases). Germline CDR1 and CDR2: SGHAT and FQNNGV. The CDR3 sequence is 17 residues long. Between the trimmed V and J ends, which lost 5 bases and 9 bases, there was a span of 27 bases. DNA for the CDR3: TGTGCCAGCAGCCCCCCCGGGGTTTACGGGTGGGAAGAAACGCAGTATTTT. The encoded protein is CASSPPGVYGWEETQYF. The complete variable domain, with remaining parts taken from reference TRBV11-2 and TRBJ2-3, reads EAGVAQSPRYKIIEKRQSVAFWCNPISGHATLYWYQQILGQGPKLLIQFQNNGVVDDSQLPKDRFSAERLKGVDSTLKIQPAKLEDSAVYLCASSPPGVYGWEETQYFGPGTRLTVL.

The table lists this clonotype with many counts. The rearrangement links TRBV7-9 to TRBJ2-1; D not resolved. This CDR3 is built from 12 residues. The V gene lost 0 bases and the J gene lost 6 bases, with 3 bases spanning the gap. The V gene's germline CDR1 is SEHNR and CDR2 FQNEAQ (reference sequence). The CDR3 DNA follows: TGTGCCAGCAGCTTAGCTAGCAATGAGCAGTTCTTC. Translated: CASSLASNEQFF.

The V call is TRBV2, the J call TRBJ1-1; TRBD1 is a possible D gene (6 bases). Per the germline V gene, CDR1 is SNHLY and CDR2 is FYNNEI. Trimming stripped 5 bases from V and 1 base from J, with 11 bases between. The CDR3 totals 14 residues. CDR3 DNA sequence: TGTGCCAGCAGTAGTCAGGGGAGGAACACTGAAGCTTTCTTT. Protein product: CASSSQGRNTEAFF.

This clonotype was recorded many times. In DNA form, the CDR3 reads TGTGCCACGGAGGGAGAGATGGCCACTGAAGCTTTCTTT. It translates to CATEGEMATEAFF. This chain uses TRBV11-2 with TRBJ1-1; D not certain. CDR1 and CDR2 from the germline V gene are SGHAT and FQNNGV. The CDR3 sequence is 13 residues long. The V end was cut by 10 bases, the J end by 4 bases, with 16 bases between.

This chain connects TRBV10-3 to TRBJ2-2; D unresolved. CDR3 size: 13 residues. The V end lost 6 bases, the J end lost 6 bases, and 11 bases lay between the germline ends. Germline V lookup: CDR1 ENHRY, CDR2 SYGVKD. The CDR3 DNA follows: TGTGCCATCAGCCTAGAGAGCCCCGGGGAGCTGTTTTTT. Translating gives CAISLESPGELFF.

The chain uses TRBV5-4 and TRBJ2-7, with 9 bases lining up with TRBD1. The V segment lost 2 bases and the J segment 12 bases; nucleotides outside the gene matches: 15. Germline-derived CDR1 and CDR2 are SGHNT and YYREEE (reference sequence). This CDR3 comprises 15 residues. The CDR3 DNA is TGTGCCAGCAGCTTACCGGGACAGGGTGCGAGTCGGGCGTACTTC. This translates into CASSLPGQGASRAYF.

J is TRBJ2-2 and V is TRBV12-3 or TRBV12-4; TRBD1 matches at 7 bases. With 6 bases clipped from V and 5 bases from J, the junction kept 9 bases outside the gene matches. CDR3 length equals 15 residues. CDR3: CASRLPGTATGELFF. CDR3 bases: TGTGCCAGCAGATTACCCGGGACAGCAACCGGGGAGCTGTTTTTT.

The table lists this clonotype with a few counts. V and J are TRBV7-6 and TRBJ2-7; weak D call: TRBD1 (6 bases). The CDR3 is made up of 16 amino acids. Germline loops: CDR1 SGHVS, CDR2 FNYEAQ. V lost 1 base and J 2 bases, leaving 15 bases between the germline ends. DNA of the CDR3: TGTGCCAGCAGCTTAGAGGCGAGGACAGATCCCTACGAGCAGTACTTC. Translated: CASSLEARTDPYEQYF.

This clonotype has only a few counts. This chain connects TRBV5-1 to TRBJ2-1; no definite D call. The CDR3 has 15 residues. Germline CDR1 SGHRS, CDR2 YFSETQ. The V gene lost 1 base and the J gene lost 4 bases, with 12 bases spanning the gap. CDR3 protein: CASSLFYMGYNEQFF. The CDR3 DNA is TGCGCCAGCAGCTTGTTTTACATGGGATACAATGAGCAGTTCTTC.